This T cell receptor beta chain was sequenced in a study of molecular identifiers for immune sequencing clone quantification. Study-wide findings and caveats: Spiked Jurkat TCR RNA from one cell was reportedly detectable among over 800,000 naive cells.

Between about 20,000 and 1,100,000 sorted cells, with 10%, 30% or 50% RNA, yielded naive CD8 libraries. V was trimmed by 5 bases and J by 4 bases, leaving 17 bases between them. This CDR3 contains 15 residues. This clonotype was seen many times. Its antigen is not known. Preparation of the bulk TCR libraries relied on previously described methods and listed TCR primers. From the PCR reads, TCRdb called clonotypes with MiXCR, one entry per CDR3 protein. This sample has about half a million distinct CDR3 sequences; 25% occur once, and the top ten carry roughly 0.77%. The sequenced sample was naive CD8+ T cells from blood, with Jurkat cell RNA spiked in. Subset: FACS-sorted CD8+CD4-CCR7+CD45RA+ naive T cells. The source is a human donor in good health. Some libraries in this study had Jurkat cell RNA spiked in. The gene calls are TRBV12-3 or TRBV12-4 and TRBJ1-2; D call uncertain. CDR3 region: CASSPGPGFVYGYTF. DNA for the CDR3: TGTGCCAGCAGTCCGGGTCCGGGGTTTGTCTATGGCTACACCTTC.